This T cell receptor (beta chain) was sequenced during a study of T cell repertoires in ileal Crohn's disease. The CDR3 has 15 amino acids. The V gene's germline CDR1 is KGHSH and CDR2 LQKENI. With V trimmed by 1 base and J by 3 bases, 1 base remained unmatched. Time point described: inflamed ileum from the surgical specimen. This clone was counted a single time. TCRdb keeps only in-frame clones here, not all; method: immunoSEQ multiplex PCR. The sample holds about 15,000 clones, 75% to 80% seen once. This chain uses TRBV18 with TRBJ2-5; 11 nucleotides align to TRBD2. This receptor was identified in an adult with Crohn's disease. Material: ileal tissue. CDR3 nucleotides: TGTGCCAGCTCACCACAGGGACTAGCGGAAGAGACCCAGTACTTC. Translating gives CASSPQGLAEETQYF.